This T cell receptor (beta chain) was recorded in a study of T cell repertoires in cytomegalovirus infection. Turning to the study itself: In public TCR beta signatures, there were indications of both CMV infection and matching HLA type.

The germline CDR1 and CDR2 sequences are MNHEY and SMNVEV (reference sequence). V shed 2 bases and J shed 7 bases, with 14 bases lying between them. This CDR3 contains 14 residues. Study-wide results and limits: Based on cumulative public TCR beta family frequency, carriers of CMV plus the relevant HLA were identified. Within the response measured ex vivo, HLA-C-restricted CMV-specific TCR beta clonotypes were dominant.

TCRdb re-derived calls from the reads in MiXCR, one entry per CDR3 protein. The repertoire holds over 150,000 distinct CDR3 sequences, with 15% to 20% as singletons. In this sample, this clonotype turned up a few times. Its antigen is unknown. This chain joins TRBV27 and TRBJ1-1; perhaps TRBD1 as D (5 bases). Sample: CD8+ T cells from PBMCs. This TCR was sampled from a human donor in good health (CMV status not recorded). Some clones in this sample may be carry-over from other donors' samples. The CDR3 DNA follows: TGTGCCAGCAGTTTACAGGGAGAGGGGTTTGAAGCTTTCTTT. Its translation: CASSLQGEGFEAFF.